This is a list of T cell receptor beta chains from one sample in a study of T cells in Graves' hyperthyroidism and ophthalmopathy. TCRdb used MiXCR to reprocess the multiplex PCR reads, holding one entry per CDR3 protein. Of about 610,000 distinct CDR3 sequences in the sample, roughly 14% were seen once. The source material was blood. The receptors stem from a woman aged 35 to 49 with Graves' ophthalmopathy. Both conserved end residues are trimmed from each CDR3. Clone size is not always given. Where it is, it says once, few, many or a class for expanded clones.

v_gene,abundance,j_gene,CDR3aa
TRBV7-2,NA,TRBJ2-2,ASSLRPMGGELF
TRBV29-1,NA,TRBJ1-2,SVVRQGRPGGYT
TRBV6-1,few,TRBJ1-2,ASSEGRAYGYT
TRBV7-9,many,TRBJ1-1,ASSSTDRNTEAF
TRBV27,many,TRBJ2-7,ASSFGTSGTIYEQY
TRBV12-3/TRBV12-4,many,TRBJ1-2,ASNPGRGNYGYT
TRBV28,many,TRBJ1-1,ASSGWAENTEAF
TRBV20-1,many,TRBJ2-7,SARAESYEQY
TRBV6-2/TRBV6-3,NA,TRBJ1-1,ASIEIGAGNTEAF
TRBV20-1,many,TRBJ2-7,SAVRQGRAYEQY
TRBV5-1,many,TRBJ2-4,ASSLGPDGNIQY
TRBV29-1,many,TRBJ2-2,SVELQGANTGELF
TRBV6-1,many,TRBJ1-1,ASSQGQANTEAF
TRBV6-2/TRBV6-3,many,TRBJ2-7,ASTGGYYEQY
TRBV18,NA,TRBJ1-5,ASSLLRDSQGSNQPQH
TRBV2,many,TRBJ2-6,AGRDRASGANVLT
TRBV7-2,few,TRBJ2-2,ASSLAVFGRGVTGELF